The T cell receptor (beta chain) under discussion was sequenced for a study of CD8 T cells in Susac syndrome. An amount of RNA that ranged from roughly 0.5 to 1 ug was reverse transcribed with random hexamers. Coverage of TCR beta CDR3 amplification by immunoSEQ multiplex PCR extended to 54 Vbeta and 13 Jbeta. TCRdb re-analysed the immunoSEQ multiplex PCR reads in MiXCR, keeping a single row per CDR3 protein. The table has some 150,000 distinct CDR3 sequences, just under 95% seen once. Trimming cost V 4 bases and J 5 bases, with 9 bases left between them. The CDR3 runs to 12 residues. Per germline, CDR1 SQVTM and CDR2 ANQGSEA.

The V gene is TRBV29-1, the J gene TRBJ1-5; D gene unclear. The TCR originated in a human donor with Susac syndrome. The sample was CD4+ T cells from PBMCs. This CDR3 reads CSVASGDQPQHF. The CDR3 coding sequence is TGCAGCGTTGCTTCGGGTGATCAGCCCCAGCATTTT.